The 14 T cell receptor beta chains reported below all come from one sample, sequenced in a study of T cell responses to AZD1222 COVID-19 vaccine. Here immunoSEQ multiplex PCR was the method, and the copy in TCRdb shows in-frame clones only, minus some. The sample lists 80,000 to 100,000 clones, about 88% occurring once. The sample consisted of peripheral blood, taken on day 0 of AZD1222 vaccination. The origin of the receptors is an adult in good health.

The chain uses TRBV6-2 or TRBV6-3 and TRBJ1-5, with TRBD1 matching 9 bases. Germline loops: CDR1 MNHEY, CDR2 SVGEGT. J lost 6 bases, V lost 6 bases, and 3 bases had no gene match. The CDR3 is 13 residues long. CDR3 protein: CASSPTGGQPQHF. The CDR3 DNA reads TGTGCCAGCAGCCCGACAGGGGGTCAGCCCCAGCATTTT.

The chain employs TRBV5-1 and TRBJ1-1, with unresolved D. The CDR3 loop spans 15 amino acids. V lost 4 bases, J lost 1 base, and 14 bases lay in between. Germline loops: CDR1 SGHRS, CDR2 YFSETQ. Here the CDR3 DNA reads TGCGCCAGCAGCCCCCTGGAGGTGAAGAACACTGAAGCTTTCTTT. Residues: CASSPLEVKNTEAFF.

V usage is TRBV19 and J usage is TRBJ1-2; D call uncertain. Deletions cut 4 bases from V and 7 bases from J, with 10 bases between. CDR3 size: 12 residues. The germline V gene encodes CDR1 LNHDA and CDR2 SQIVND (reference sequence). This CDR3 reads CASSTGRGGYTF. The CDR3 bases are TGTGCCAGTAGTACCGGACGGGGTGGCTACACCTTC.

The CDR3 is CASSLDTPLAGELFF. The CDR3, as DNA: TGCGCCAGCAGCTTGGACACCCCCTTGGCCGGGGAGCTGTTTTTT. V gene TRBV5-1 combines with J gene TRBJ2-2; D uncertain. Germline V CDR1 and CDR2: SGHRS, YFSETQ. V lost 0 bases and J 6 bases, leaving 12 bases between the germline ends. CDR3 length: 15 amino acids.

The chain carries TRBV7-9 and TRBJ2-5; D unresolved. The V end lost 1 base, the J end lost 4 bases, and 10 bases lay between the germline ends. Germline CDR1 SEHNR, CDR2 FQNEAQ (reference sequence). The CDR3 extends over 14 amino acids. CDR3 DNA: TGTGCCAGCAGCTTAGACGGGTCGGTAGAGACCCAGTACTTC. Protein product: CASSLDGSVETQYF. The variable domain in full, completed from reference TRBV7-9 and TRBJ2-5, reads DTGVSQNPRHKITKRGQNVTFRCDPISEHNRLYWYRQTLGQGPEFLTYFQNEAQLEKSRLLSDRFSAERPKGSFSTLEIQRTEQGDSAMYLCASSLDGSVETQYFGPGTRLLVL.

The genes are TRBV2 and TRBJ2-5; D remains ambiguous. The CDR3 has 12 residues. The V gene's germline CDR1 is SNHLY and CDR2 FYNNEI. V lost 4 bases and J 7 bases, leaving 10 bases between the germline ends. The CDR3 is CASSVRLGTQYF. The CDR3 DNA follows: TGTGCCAGCAGTGTTCGATTGGGGACCCAGTACTTC.

V and J are TRBV29-1 and TRBJ2-3, with 13 bases lining up with TRBD2. CDR1 is SQVTM and CDR2 is ANQGSEA in the germline V gene. The CDR3 is 15 residues long. The J segment lost 6 bases and the V segment lost 6 bases, leaving 9 bases of the junction unmatched. The CDR3 is CSVPTSGGDWDTQYF. The CDR3 bases are TGCAGCGTACCCACTAGCGGGGGGGATTGGGATACGCAGTATTTT.

V gene TRBV2 combines with J gene TRBJ2-6, with no clear D. V was trimmed by 3 bases and J by 2 bases, leaving 5 bases between them. This CDR3 spans 14 amino acids. Germline-derived CDR1 and CDR2 are SNHLY and FYNNEI. The CDR3 is CASSEGAGANVLTF. Here the CDR3 DNA reads TGTGCCAGCAGTGAGGGTGCTGGGGCCAACGTCCTGACTTTC. The variable domain in full, with the rest retrieved from reference TRBV2 and TRBJ2-6, is EPEVTQTPSHQVTQMGQEVILRCVPISNHLYFYWYRQILGQKVEFLVSFYNNEISEKSEIFDDQFSVERPDGSNFTLKIRSTKLEDSAMYFCASSEGAGANVLTFGAGSRLTVL.

The count of this clone is one. The chain uses TRBV5-3 and TRBJ1-6, with 9 bases aligning to TRBD1. TRBV5-3 is identified as an open reading frame with a role that is uncertain. The CDR3 length is 17 residues. Losses at the gene ends were 2 bases for V and 2 bases for J; bases not matched to a gene: 5. CDR3 sequence: CARSFTGGETYNSPLHF. For the CDR3, the DNA is TGTGCCAGAAGCTTTACAGGGGGCGAGACCTATAATTCACCCCTCCACTTT.

V usage is TRBV6-4 and J usage is TRBJ1-2, with no clear D. Trimming removed 0 bases at V and 2 bases at J, with 10 bases between. The length of the CDR3 is 15 residues. Germline CDR1 and CDR2: MRHNA and SNTAGT. CDR3 region: CASSDSRTDNYGYTF. The CDR3 DNA reads TGTGCCAGCAGTGACTCGCGGACGGACAACTATGGCTACACCTTC.

This chain connects TRBV5-4 to TRBJ2-7; 9 positions agree with TRBD1. Germline trimming cut 3 bases from V and 5 bases from J; bases unmatched to any gene: 9. Germline V gene data show CDR1 as SGHNT and CDR2 as YYREEE (reference sequence). The CDR3 runs 15 residues. Here the CDR3 DNA reads TGTGCCAGCAGCTCGCCCGGGACAGGGAGGAACGAGCAGTACTTC. It is translated as CASSSPGTGRNEQYF.

The chain joins TRBV5-1 to TRBJ1-3; D gene ambiguous. CDR1 is SGHRS and CDR2 is YFSETQ in the germline V gene. This CDR3 region has 13 residues. V was pared by 0 bases and J by 4 bases, with 5 bases between. The DNA for the CDR3 is TGCGCCAGCAGCTTGGCAGAGGGAAACACCATATATTTT. Protein: CASSLAEGNTIYF.

V and J are TRBV7-9 and TRBJ2-7; 11 nucleotides align to TRBD1. Germline trimming cut 3 bases from V and 3 bases from J; bases unmatched to any gene: 4. The germline V gene has CDR1 SEHNR and CDR2 FQNEAQ (reference sequence). The CDR3 is 15 residues long. The CDR3 is CASSFIGTGGYEQYF. DNA for the CDR3: TGTGCCAGCAGCTTCATCGGGACAGGGGGCTACGAGCAGTACTTC. The full variable domain, with the rest looked up from reference TRBV7-9 and TRBJ2-7, is DTGVSQNPRHKITKRGQNVTFRCDPISEHNRLYWYRQTLGQGPEFLTYFQNEAQLEKSRLLSDRFSAERPKGSFSTLEIQRTEQGDSAMYLCASSFIGTGGYEQYFGPGTRLTVT.

This sequence joins TRBV25-1 and TRBJ2-4, with unresolved D. This CDR3 comprises 12 residues. CDR1 MGHDK and CDR2 SYGVNS come from the germline V gene. Trimming cost V 0 bases and J 10 bases, with 7 bases left between them. CDR3 region: CASSEYPGIQYF. DNA for the CDR3: TGTGCCAGCAGTGAATACCCAGGAATTCAGTACTTC.